The 9 T cell receptor beta chains reported below all come from one sample, sequenced in a study of cytomegalovirus exposure and HLA in healthy donors. The PCR ran on 60 Vbeta and 13 Jbeta primers. Repertoires were generated with immunoSEQ multiplex PCR, while TCRdb's copy carries only in-frame clones and drops some. The table lists 35,000 to 50,000 clones, roughly 80% of them singletons. Input material: PBMCs. These receptors were obtained from a man aged 45-60 years in good health and CMV-seronegative.

The chain uses TRBV5-1 and TRBJ2-6; TRBD1 is a possible D gene (6 bases). CDR3 length: 14 residues. The V end was cut by 7 bases, the J end by 4 bases, with 12 bases between. Germline loops: CDR1 SGHRS, CDR2 YFSETQ. The CDR3, as DNA: TGCGCCAGCCGCAGGGGATCCGGGGCCAACGTCCTGACTTTC. This translates into CASRRGSGANVLTF.

The V and J genes are TRBV4-1 and TRBJ1-1, with D possibly TRBD1 on 5 matching bases. Between the trimmed V and J ends, which lost 0 bases and 4 bases, there was a span of 24 bases. This CDR3 contains 19 residues. Germline CDR1 MGHRA, CDR2 YSYEKL. The CDR3 nucleotides are TGCGCCAGCAGCCAAGATCCGGTCAGGGCCCAGTATTTAGGCACTGAAGCTTTCTTT. Its translation: CASSQDPVRAQYLGTEAFF.

The rearrangement uses TRBV6-1 and TRBJ1-2, with 7 bases lining up with TRBD1. The CDR3 runs to 16 residues. J was trimmed by 6 bases and V by 4 bases; bases with no gene match: 14. Germline V gives CDR1 MNHNS, CDR2 SASEGT. The CDR3 DNA is TGTGCCAGCAGTGTACTACAGGGGAATGTCAACCATGGCTACACCTTC. Translating gives CASSVLQGNVNHGYTF.

V is TRBV5-3 and J is TRBJ1-6; 7 bases match TRBD1. TRBV5-3 is treated as an ORF (open reading frame) with a function not yet certain. The CDR3 length is 18 residues. The V and J ends lost 3 bases and 0 bases, in that order; junction bases with no gene match: 9. The CDR3 loop reads CARSSYRGPSSYNSPLHF. The CDR3 region has the DNA TGTGCCAGAAGCTCATACAGGGGCCCCAGCTCCTATAATTCACCCCTCCACTTT.

The chain links TRBV28 to TRBJ2-3, with 10 bases lining up with TRBD2. The germline CDR1 and CDR2 sequences are MDHEN and SYDVKM. This CDR3 spans 17 amino acids. Trimming took 0 bases from V and 0 from J; bases not matched to a gene: 3. CDR3 sequence (DNA): TGTGCCAGCAGTTTATGGACTAGCGGGTCTAGCACAGATACGCAGTATTTT. Amino acid sequence: CASSLWTSGSSTDTQYF.

This clone appeared a few times. The CDR3 bases are TGTGCCAGTAGCCCTGGACTAGCTGACACCTACGAGCAGTACTTC. Residues: CASSPGLADTYEQYF. V and J are TRBV19 and TRBJ2-7; 8 bases match TRBD2. V dropped 6 bases and J dropped 2; count of bases not matched to a gene: 9. The germline gives CDR1 LNHDA, CDR2 SQIVND (reference sequence). There are 15 residues in the CDR3.

The chain uses TRBV27 and TRBJ1-6, with 10 positions matching TRBD1. Germline V CDR1 and CDR2: MNHEY, SMNVEV (reference sequence). Germline trimming cut 6 bases from V and 6 bases from J; bases unmatched to any gene: 8. The CDR3 is 16 residues long. CDR3 residues: CASRLETGGGNSPLHF. The CDR3 nucleotides read TGTGCCAGCAGGCTAGAGACAGGGGGCGGTAATTCACCCCTCCACTTT.

The gene calls are TRBV19 and TRBJ1-2; 7 nucleotides line up with TRBD1. This CDR3 region has 15 residues. V dropped 3 bases and J dropped 6; count of bases not matched to a gene: 10. CDR1 is LNHDA, CDR2 SQIVND, per germline (reference sequence). The CDR3 loop is CASSIYVTGLDGYTF. CDR3 DNA: TGTGCCAGTAGTATTTATGTGACAGGGTTAGATGGCTACACCTTC.

This clone showed up just a few times. The chain carries TRBV19 and TRBJ1-6, with a possible D match to TRBD1 (5 bases). CDR1 is LNHDA, CDR2 SQIVND, per germline (reference sequence). The CDR3 has 16 residues. Trimming shortened V by 3 bases and J by 6 bases, and 15 bases separated the two germline ends. CDR3 region: CASSIFGAPGNSPLHF. In nucleotides, the CDR3 is TGTGCCAGTAGTATTTTTGGGGCGCCGGGTAATTCACCCCTCCACTTT.